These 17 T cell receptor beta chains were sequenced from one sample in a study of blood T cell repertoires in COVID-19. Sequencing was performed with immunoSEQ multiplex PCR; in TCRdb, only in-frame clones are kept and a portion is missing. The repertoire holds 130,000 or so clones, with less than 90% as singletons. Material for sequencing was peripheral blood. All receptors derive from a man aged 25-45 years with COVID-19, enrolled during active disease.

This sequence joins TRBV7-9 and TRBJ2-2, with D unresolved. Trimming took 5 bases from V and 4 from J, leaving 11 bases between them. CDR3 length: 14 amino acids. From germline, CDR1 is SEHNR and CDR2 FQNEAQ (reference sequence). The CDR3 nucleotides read TGTGCCAGCAGCCCTAGACCCGGCACCGGGGAGCTGTTTTTT. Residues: CASSPRPGTGELFF.

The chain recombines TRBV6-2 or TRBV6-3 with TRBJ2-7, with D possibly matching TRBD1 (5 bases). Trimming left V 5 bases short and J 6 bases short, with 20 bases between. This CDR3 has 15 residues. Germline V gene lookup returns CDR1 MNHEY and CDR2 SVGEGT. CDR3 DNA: TGTGCCAGCAGTCCCAGGGTTTTCGGCCCCCTCGAGCAGTACTTC. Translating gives CASSPRVFGPLEQYF.

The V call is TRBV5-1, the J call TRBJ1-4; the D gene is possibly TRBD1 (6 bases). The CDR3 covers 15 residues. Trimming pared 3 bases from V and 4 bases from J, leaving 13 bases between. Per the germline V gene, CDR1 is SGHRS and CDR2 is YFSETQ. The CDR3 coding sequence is TGCGCCAGCAGCTCCGCGACAGGACTTAATGAAAAACTGTTTTTT. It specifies CASSSATGLNEKLFF.

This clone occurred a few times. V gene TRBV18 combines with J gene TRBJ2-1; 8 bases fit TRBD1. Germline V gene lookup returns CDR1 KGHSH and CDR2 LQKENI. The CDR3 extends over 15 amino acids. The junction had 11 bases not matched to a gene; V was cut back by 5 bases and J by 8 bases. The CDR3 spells CASSAQGAWSDEQFF. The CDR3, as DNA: TGTGCCAGCTCAGCTCAGGGGGCGTGGAGCGATGAGCAGTTCTTC.

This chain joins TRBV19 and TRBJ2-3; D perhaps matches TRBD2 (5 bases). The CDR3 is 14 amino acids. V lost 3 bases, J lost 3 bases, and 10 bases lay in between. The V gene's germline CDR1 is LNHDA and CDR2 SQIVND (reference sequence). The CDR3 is CASSISRGTDTQYF. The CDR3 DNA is TGTGCCAGTAGTATTTCTCGGGGAACAGATACGCAGTATTTT.

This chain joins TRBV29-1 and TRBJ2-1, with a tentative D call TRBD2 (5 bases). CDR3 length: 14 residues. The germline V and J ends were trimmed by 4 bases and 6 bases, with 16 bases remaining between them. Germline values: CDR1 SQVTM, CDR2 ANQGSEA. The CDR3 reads CSVGGDRTVNEQFF. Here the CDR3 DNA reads TGCAGCGTTGGGGGAGATAGGACTGTCAATGAGCAGTTCTTC.

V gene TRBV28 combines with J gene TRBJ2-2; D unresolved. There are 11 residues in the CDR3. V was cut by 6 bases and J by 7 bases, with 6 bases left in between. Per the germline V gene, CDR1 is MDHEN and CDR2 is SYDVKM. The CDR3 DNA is TGTGCCAGCAGCTTTATCGGGGAGCTGTTTTTT. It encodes CASSFIGELFF.

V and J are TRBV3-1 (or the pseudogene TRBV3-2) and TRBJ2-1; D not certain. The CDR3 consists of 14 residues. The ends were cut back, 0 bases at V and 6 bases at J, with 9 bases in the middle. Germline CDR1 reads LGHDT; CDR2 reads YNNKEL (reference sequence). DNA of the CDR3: TGTGCCAGCAGCCAAGATCCGACTTCCAATGAGCAGTTCTTC. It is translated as CASSQDPTSNEQFF.

CDR3 DNA sequence: TGTGCCAGCAGCGGGGGGACAGTTCATGGGACCCAGTACTTC. It is translated as CASSGGTVHGTQYF. The chain recombines TRBV9 with TRBJ2-5, with TRBD1 identical over 7 bases. Per germline, CDR1 SGDLS and CDR2 YYNGEE. The CDR3 length is 14 residues. Losses at the gene ends were 3 bases for V and 7 bases for J; bases not matched to a gene: 9.

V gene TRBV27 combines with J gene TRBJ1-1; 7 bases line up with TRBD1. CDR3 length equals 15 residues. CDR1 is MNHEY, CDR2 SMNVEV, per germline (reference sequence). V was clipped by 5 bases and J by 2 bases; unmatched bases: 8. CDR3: CASSTGQNSNTEAFF. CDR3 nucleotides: TGTGCCAGCAGTACGGGACAGAATTCTAACACTGAAGCTTTCTTT.

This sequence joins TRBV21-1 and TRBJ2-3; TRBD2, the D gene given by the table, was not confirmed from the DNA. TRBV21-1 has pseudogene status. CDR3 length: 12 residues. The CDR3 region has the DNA TGTGCCAGCACTCCGACTACAGATACGCAGTATTTT. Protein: CASTPTTDTQYF.

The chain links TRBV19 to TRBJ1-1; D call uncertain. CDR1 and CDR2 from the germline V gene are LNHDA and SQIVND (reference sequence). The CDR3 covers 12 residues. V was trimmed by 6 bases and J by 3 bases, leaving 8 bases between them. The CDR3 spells CASRNSYTEAFF. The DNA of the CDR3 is TGTGCCAGTAGGAACAGTTACACTGAAGCTTTCTTT.

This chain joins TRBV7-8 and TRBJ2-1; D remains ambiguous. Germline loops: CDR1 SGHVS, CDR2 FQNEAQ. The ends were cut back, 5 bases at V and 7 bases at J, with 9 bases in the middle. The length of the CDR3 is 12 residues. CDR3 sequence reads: CASSPSRNEQFF. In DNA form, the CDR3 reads TGTGCCAGCAGCCCCTCGAGGAATGAGCAGTTCTTC.

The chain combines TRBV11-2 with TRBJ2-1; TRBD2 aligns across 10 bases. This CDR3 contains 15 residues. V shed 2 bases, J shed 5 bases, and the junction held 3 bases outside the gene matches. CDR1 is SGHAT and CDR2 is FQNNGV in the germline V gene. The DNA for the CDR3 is TGTGCCAGCAGCTTAATTAGCGGGAGGCACAATGAGCAGTTCTTC. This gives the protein CASSLISGRHNEQFF.

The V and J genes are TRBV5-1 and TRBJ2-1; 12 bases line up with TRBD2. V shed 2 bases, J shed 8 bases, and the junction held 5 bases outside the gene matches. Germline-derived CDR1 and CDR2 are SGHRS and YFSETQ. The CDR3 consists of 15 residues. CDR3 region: CASSFRSSGGDEQFF. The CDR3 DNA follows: TGCGCCAGCAGCTTCCGGTCTAGCGGGGGGGATGAGCAGTTCTTC. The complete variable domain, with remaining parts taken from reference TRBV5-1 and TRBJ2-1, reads KAGVTQTPRYLIKTRGQQVTLSCSPISGHRSVSWYQQTPGQGLQFLFEYFSETQRNKGNFPGRFSGRQFSNSRSEMNVSTLELGDSALYLCASSFRSSGGDEQFFGPGTRLTVL.

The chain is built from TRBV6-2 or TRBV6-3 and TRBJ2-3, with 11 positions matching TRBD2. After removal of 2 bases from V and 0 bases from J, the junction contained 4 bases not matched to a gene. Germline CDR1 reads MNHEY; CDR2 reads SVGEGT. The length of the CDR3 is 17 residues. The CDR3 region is CASSYTSGGTSTDTQYF. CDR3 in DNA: TGTGCCAGCAGTTACACTAGCGGGGGAACCAGCACAGATACGCAGTATTTT.

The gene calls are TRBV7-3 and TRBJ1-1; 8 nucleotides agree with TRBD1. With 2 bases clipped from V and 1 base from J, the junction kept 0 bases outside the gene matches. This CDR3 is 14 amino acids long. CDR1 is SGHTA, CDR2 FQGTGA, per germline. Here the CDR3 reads CASSLGQGNTEAFF. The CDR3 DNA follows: TGTGCCAGCAGCTTAGGACAGGGGAACACTGAAGCTTTCTTT.